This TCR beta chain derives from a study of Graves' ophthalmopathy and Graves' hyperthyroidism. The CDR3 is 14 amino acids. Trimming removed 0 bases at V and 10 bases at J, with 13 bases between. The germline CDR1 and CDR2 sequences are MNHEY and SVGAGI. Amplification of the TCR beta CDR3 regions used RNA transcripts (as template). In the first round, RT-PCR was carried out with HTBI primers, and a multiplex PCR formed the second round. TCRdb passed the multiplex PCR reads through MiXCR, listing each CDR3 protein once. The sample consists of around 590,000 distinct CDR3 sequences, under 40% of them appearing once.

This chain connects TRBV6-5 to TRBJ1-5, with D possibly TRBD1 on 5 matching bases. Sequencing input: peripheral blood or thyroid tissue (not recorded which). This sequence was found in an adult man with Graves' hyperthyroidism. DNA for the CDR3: TGTGCCAGCAGTTACTCGACCCGGGGCCACCCCCAGCATTTT. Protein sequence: CASSYSTRGHPQHF.